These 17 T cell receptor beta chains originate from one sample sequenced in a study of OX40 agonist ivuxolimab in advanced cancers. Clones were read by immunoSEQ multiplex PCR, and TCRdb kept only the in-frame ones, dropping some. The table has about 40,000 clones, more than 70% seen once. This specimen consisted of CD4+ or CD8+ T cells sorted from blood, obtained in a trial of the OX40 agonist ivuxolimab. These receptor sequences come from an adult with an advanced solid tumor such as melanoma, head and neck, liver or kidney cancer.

The CDR3 loop reads CASSAPGQSSYNSPLHF. Here the CDR3 DNA reads TGTGCCAGCAGTGCCCCGGGACAGAGCTCCTATAATTCACCCCTCCACTTT. This chain links TRBV2 with TRBJ1-6, with TRBD1 identical over 7 bases. J was trimmed by 0 bases and V by 4 bases; bases with no gene match: 6. This CDR3 spans 17 amino acids. Per the germline V gene, CDR1 is SNHLY and CDR2 is FYNNEI.

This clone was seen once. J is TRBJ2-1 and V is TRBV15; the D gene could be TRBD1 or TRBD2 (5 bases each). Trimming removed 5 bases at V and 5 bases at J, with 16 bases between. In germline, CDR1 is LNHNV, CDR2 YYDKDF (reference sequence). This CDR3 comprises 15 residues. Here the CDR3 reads CATSGRDEIDNEQFF. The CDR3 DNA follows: TGTGCCACCAGCGGACGGGACGAAATCGACAATGAGCAGTTCTTC.

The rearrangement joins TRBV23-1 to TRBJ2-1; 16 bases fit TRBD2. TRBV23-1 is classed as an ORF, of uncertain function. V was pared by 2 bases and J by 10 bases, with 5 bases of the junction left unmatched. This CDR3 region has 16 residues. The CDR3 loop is CASSQRGLAGGREQFF. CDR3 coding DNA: TGCGCCAGCAGTCAAAGGGGACTAGCGGGAGGGAGAGAGCAGTTCTTC.

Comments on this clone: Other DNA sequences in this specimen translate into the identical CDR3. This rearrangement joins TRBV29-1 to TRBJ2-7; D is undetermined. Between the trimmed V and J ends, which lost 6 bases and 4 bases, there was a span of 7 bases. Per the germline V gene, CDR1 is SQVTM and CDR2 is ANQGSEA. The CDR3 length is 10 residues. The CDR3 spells CSVLAYEQYF. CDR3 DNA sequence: TGCAGCGTGTTAGCATACGAGCAGTACTTC.

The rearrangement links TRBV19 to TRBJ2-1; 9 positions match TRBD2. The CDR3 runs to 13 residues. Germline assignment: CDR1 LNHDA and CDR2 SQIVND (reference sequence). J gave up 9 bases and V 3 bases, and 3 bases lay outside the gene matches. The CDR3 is CASSMVAGAEQFF. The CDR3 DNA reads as TGTGCCAGTAGTATGGTAGCGGGAGCTGAGCAGTTCTTC.

Here the CDR3 DNA reads TGCGCCAGCAGCCAAGAGTGGGACAGCACAGATACGCAGTATTTT. This translates into CASSQEWDSTDTQYF. V is TRBV4-1 and J is TRBJ2-3, with D possibly called TRBD1 or TRBD2 (5 bases each). The V and J ends lost 0 bases and 0 bases respectively, with 7 bases between them. This CDR3 is 15 amino acids long. Germline CDR1 reads MGHRA; CDR2 reads YSYEKL.

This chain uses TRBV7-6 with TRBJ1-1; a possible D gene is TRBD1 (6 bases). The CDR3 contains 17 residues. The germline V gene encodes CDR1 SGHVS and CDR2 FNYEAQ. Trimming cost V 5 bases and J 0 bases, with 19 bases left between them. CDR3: CASSRPGAGTMNTEAFF. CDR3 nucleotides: TGTGCCAGCAGCCGACCGGGGGCAGGGACGATGAACACTGAAGCTTTCTTT.

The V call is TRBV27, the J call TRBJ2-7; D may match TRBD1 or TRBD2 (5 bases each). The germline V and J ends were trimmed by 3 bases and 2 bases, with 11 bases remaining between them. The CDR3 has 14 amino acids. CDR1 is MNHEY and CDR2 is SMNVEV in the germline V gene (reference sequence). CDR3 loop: CASSLAGTTYEQYF. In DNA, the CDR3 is TGTGCCAGCAGTTTGGCCGGGACCACCTACGAGCAGTACTTC.

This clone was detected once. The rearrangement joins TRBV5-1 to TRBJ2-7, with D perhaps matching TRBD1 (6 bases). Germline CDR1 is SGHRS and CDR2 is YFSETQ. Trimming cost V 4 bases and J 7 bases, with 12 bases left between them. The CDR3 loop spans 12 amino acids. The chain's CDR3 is CASSPTGWEQYF. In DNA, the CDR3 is TGCGCCAGCAGCCCCACAGGGTGGGAGCAGTACTTC.

The CDR3 is CASSLTGSTEAFF. The CDR3 DNA reads TGTGCCAGCAGCTTAACAGGGTCAACTGAAGCTTTCTTT. The chain combines TRBV7-9 with TRBJ1-1, with D possibly matching TRBD1 (6 bases). CDR1 is SEHNR and CDR2 is FQNEAQ in the germline V gene (reference sequence). Deletions cut 2 bases from V and 5 bases from J, with 9 bases between. The CDR3 covers 13 residues.

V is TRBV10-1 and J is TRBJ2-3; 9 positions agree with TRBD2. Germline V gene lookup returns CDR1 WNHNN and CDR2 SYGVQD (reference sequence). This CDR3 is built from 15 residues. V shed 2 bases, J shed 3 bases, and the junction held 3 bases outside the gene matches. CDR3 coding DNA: TGCGCCAGCAGTGAGGACCTAGCGGGAACAGATACGCAGTATTTT. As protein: CASSEDLAGTDTQYF.

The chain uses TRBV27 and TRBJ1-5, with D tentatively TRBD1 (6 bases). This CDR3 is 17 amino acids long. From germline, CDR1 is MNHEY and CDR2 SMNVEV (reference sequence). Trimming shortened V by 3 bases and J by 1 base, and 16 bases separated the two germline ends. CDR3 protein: CASSFHRVPTSNQPQHF. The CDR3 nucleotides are TGTGCCAGCAGTTTCCACAGGGTCCCCACAAGCAATCAGCCCCAGCATTTT.

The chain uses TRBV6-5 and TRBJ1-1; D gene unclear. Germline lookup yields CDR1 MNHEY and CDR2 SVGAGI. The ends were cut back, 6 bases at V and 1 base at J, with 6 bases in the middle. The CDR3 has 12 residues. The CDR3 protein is CASRTSNTEAFF. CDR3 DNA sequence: TGTGCCAGCAGGACTTCGAACACTGAAGCTTTCTTT.

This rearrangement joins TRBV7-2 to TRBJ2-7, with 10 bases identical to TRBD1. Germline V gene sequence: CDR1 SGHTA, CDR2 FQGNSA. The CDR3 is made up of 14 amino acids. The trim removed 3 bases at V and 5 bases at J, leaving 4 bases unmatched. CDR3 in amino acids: CASSFGTGVDEQYF. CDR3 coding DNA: TGTGCCAGCAGCTTCGGGACAGGGGTTGACGAGCAGTACTTC. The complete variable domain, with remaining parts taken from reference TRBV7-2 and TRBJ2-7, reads GAGVSQSPSNKVTEKGKDVELRCDPISGHTALYWYRQSLGQGLEFLIYFQGNSAPDKSGLPSDRFSAERTGGSVSTLTIQRTQQEDSAVYLCASSFGTGVDEQYFGPGTRLTVT.

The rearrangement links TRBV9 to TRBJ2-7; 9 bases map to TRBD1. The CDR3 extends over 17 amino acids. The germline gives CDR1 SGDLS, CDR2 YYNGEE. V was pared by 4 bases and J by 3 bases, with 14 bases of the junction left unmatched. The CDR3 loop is CASSSSTGGTGFYEQYF. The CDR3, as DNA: TGTGCCAGCAGCTCTTCAACCGGGGGGACAGGGTTCTACGAGCAGTACTTC.

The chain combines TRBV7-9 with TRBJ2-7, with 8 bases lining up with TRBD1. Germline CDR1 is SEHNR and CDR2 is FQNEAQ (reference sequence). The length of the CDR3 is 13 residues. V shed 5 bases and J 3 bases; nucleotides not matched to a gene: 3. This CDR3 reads CASSEGQDYEQYF. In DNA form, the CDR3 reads TGTGCCAGCAGCGAGGGACAGGACTACGAGCAGTACTTC. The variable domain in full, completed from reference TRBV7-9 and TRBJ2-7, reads DTGVSQNPRHKITKRGQNVTFRCDPISEHNRLYWYRQTLGQGPEFLTYFQNEAQLEKSRLLSDRFSAERPKGSFSTLEIQRTEQGDSAMYLCASSEGQDYEQYFGPGTRLTVT.

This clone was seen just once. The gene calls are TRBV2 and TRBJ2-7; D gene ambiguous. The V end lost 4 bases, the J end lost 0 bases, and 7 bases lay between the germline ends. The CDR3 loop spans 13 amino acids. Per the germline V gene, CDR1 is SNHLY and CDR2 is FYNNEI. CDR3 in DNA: TGTGCCAGCAGTGGGGAAAACTCCTACGAGCAGTACTTC. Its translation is CASSGENSYEQYF.